This T cell receptor (beta chain) was sequenced for a study of cytomegalovirus exposure and HLA in healthy donors. Study-wide results and caveats: A highly shared variant cluster was judged a likely technical artifact.

PCR was performed using 60 Vbeta and 13 Jbeta primers. In the original processing: In a later analysis, of 84 million or so unique beta chains, roughly 10 million appeared in at least two donors. The repertoire was sequenced with immunoSEQ multiplex PCR; TCRdb's copy has only in-frame clones and lacks some. V, J and clone size were drawn from that table, and D and trimming were deduced from the DNA. The sample shows under 200,000 clones, around 79% of them seen only once. Germline V gene lookup returns CDR1 LNHDA and CDR2 SQIVND (reference sequence). The CDR3 totals 15 residues. Trimming stripped 4 bases from V and 0 bases from J, with 12 bases between. About this clone: Its antigen remains unidentified.

This receptor was obtained from a woman aged 40 to 50 in good health and CMV-seropositive. The chain is built from TRBV19 and TRBJ2-5, with D maybe TRBD2 (7 bases). Sequencing input: PBMCs. The CDR3 loop is CASSRAGANQETQYF. As DNA, the CDR3 is TGTGCCAGTAGTAGGGCGGGGGCGAACCAAGAGACCCAGTACTTC.